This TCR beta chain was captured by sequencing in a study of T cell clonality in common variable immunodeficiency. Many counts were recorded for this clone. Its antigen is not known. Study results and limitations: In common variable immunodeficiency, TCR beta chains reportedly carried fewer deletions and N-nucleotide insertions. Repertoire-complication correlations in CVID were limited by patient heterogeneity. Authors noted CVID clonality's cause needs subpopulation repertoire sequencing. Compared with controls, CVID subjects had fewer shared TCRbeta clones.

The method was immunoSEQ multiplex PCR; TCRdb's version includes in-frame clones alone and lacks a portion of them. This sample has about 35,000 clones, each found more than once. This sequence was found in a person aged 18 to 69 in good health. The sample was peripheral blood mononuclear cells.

CDR3 protein: CASSYGQRNQPQHF. CDR3 DNA, as far as it was read: TGTGCCAGCAGTTACGGGCAGCGCAATCAGCCC. The rearrangement joins TRBV6-2 or TRBV6-3 to TRBJ1-5, with D unclear. The read is 3 residues too short to cover the CDR3 end, so that end is filled in from the germline J gene. There are 14 residues in the CDR3. The ends were cut back, 2 bases at V and 2 bases at J, with 7 bases in the middle. Germline V gives CDR1 MNHEY, CDR2 SVGEGT.